The source of this T cell receptor beta chain is a study of blood T cells in healthy people across ages. It was with a sample-barcoded 5' primer and a J-beta primer mix that a second PCR of about 7 to 12 cycles was run. Every single cDNA molecule received a tag from a template-switch adaptor with 12 random nucleotides. Using its own MiXCR run on the 5' RACE reads, TCRdb lists one record per CDR3 protein. The profile shows about 620,000 distinct CDR3 sequences, under 25% of them singletons. About this clonotype: Antigen: not known.

Points from the study as a whole: The authors considered diversity estimates from one million T cells to be underestimates.

There are 13 residues in the CDR3. Deletions cut 3 bases from V and 4 bases from J, with 7 bases between. Germline V lookup: CDR1 MGHRA, CDR2 YSYEKL. The people who gave samples were healthy Caucasians from Russia, aged roughly 6 to 95. The sample comprised blood. The TCR sequence derives from a man between 65 and 85 years old in good health. The genes are TRBV4-1 and TRBJ1-5, with D unresolved. The CDR3 loop reads CASSHGPNQPQHF. The CDR3 nucleotides are TGCGCCAGCAGCCACGGCCCTAATCAGCCCCAGCATTTT.